A single sample gave rise to the 27 T cell receptor beta chains below, sequenced in a study of read filtering for tumor transcriptome and immune sequencing. From around 440 ng of RNA, a library with molecular barcoded alpha/delta and beta/gamma adaptors was made. TCRdb analysed the reads with MiXCR anew, one entry per CDR3 protein. The sample yields some 130,000 distinct CDR3 sequences, 13% seen once. Sequences were obtained from a population of CD138-negative cells sorted from bone marrow. The receptors here all came from a donor at least 40 years old with multiple myeloma.

V gene TRBV20-1 combines with J gene TRBJ2-1; D is perhaps TRBD2 (6 bases). V was clipped by 1 base and J by 0 bases, with 7 bases between them. From germline, CDR1 is DFQATT and CDR2 SNEGSKA (reference sequence). The CDR3 covers 14 residues. The CDR3 reads CSARGGISYNEQFF. DNA for the CDR3: TGCAGTGCTAGAGGCGGGATCTCCTACAATGAGCAGTTCTTC.

This clonotype was found many times. The rearrangement links TRBV11-2 to TRBJ2-3, with TRBD2 matching 11 bases. Per germline, CDR1 SGHAT and CDR2 FQNNGV. V shed 1 base and J 5 bases; nucleotides not matched to a gene: 8. This CDR3 contains 17 residues. CDR3 DNA: TGTGCCAGCAGCTTAGTTAGGGCTAGCGGGGGGCGAGATACGCAGTATTTT. As protein: CASSLVRASGGRDTQYF.

This clonotype appeared many times. This rearrangement joins TRBV12-3 or TRBV12-4 to TRBJ1-5, with 7 bases aligning to TRBD1. The CDR3 runs 13 residues. The V gene end was trimmed by 2 bases and the J gene end by 7 bases; junction bases not matched to a gene: 2. The CDR3 DNA is TGTGCCAGCAGTTTACAGGGGGGACAGCCCCAGCATTTT. Protein sequence: CASSLQGGQPQHF.

This clonotype was detected many times. The chain couples TRBV7-2 to TRBJ2-5, with TRBD2 matching 9 bases. With 1 base clipped from V and 2 bases from J, the junction kept 2 bases outside the gene matches. Germline V gene sequence: CDR1 SGHTA, CDR2 FQGNSA. The CDR3 is made up of 15 amino acids. The CDR3 DNA reads TGTGCCAGCAGCTTAGTGGCGGGAGGGCAAGAGACCCAGTACTTC. Its protein is CASSLVAGGQETQYF.

This clonotype has at least ten counts. This chain joins TRBV6-1 and TRBJ2-1; D uncertain. Trimming took 2 bases from V and 9 from J, leaving 11 bases between them. Germline V lookup: CDR1 MNHNS, CDR2 SASEGT. The CDR3 contains 13 residues. The CDR3 is CASSERPGGEQFF. The CDR3 DNA follows: TGTGCCAGCAGTGAAAGGCCAGGCGGTGAGCAGTTCTTC.

Of note for this clonotype: This CDR3 fails to terminate in the conserved phenylalanine or tryptophan, so it likely reflects a read error. The rearrangement uses TRBV7-2 and TRBJ2-1; weak D call: TRBD1 (5 bases). The CDR3 sequence is 15 residues long. CDR1 and CDR2 (germline): SGHTA, FQGNSA. The CDR3 loop is CASSLQGSPLNGQFS. The CDR3 DNA is TGTGCCAGCAGCTTACAGGGCTCCCCTTTGAATGGGCAGTTCTCC.

This clonotype was recorded at least ten times. The genes are TRBV20-1 and TRBJ1-1; D is undetermined. This CDR3 spans 13 amino acids. Trimming left V 2 bases short and J 1 base short, with 8 bases between. CDR1 is DFQATT and CDR2 is SNEGSKA in the germline V gene (reference sequence). CDR3 protein: CSARLSKNTEAFF. The CDR3 DNA follows: TGCAGTGCTAGACTGTCCAAGAACACTGAAGCTTTCTTT.

As to this clonotype: Given a much more abundant clone one base away, this may be a read error. V gene TRBV11-2 combines with J gene TRBJ2-5; D is ambiguous. Between the trimmed V and J ends, which lost 2 bases and 2 bases, there was a span of 9 bases. Germline CDR1 reads SGHAT; CDR2 reads FQNNGV. The CDR3 is 14 amino acids. In nucleotides, the CDR3 is TGTGCCAGCAGCTTAAAGAGGCAGCAAGAGACCCAGTACTTC. It specifies CASSLKRQQETQYF. Complete variable domain (other parts from reference TRBV11-2 and TRBJ2-5): EAGVAQSPRYKIIEKRQSVAFWCNPISGHATLYWYQQILGQGPKLLIQFQNNGVVDDSQLPKDRFSAERLKGVDSTLKIQPAKLEDSAVYLCASSLKRQQETQYFGPGTRLLVL.

This clonotype occurred many times. The rearrangement uses TRBV29-1 and TRBJ1-1; D remains ambiguous. V was pared by 4 bases and J by 0 bases, with 12 bases between. The length of the CDR3 is 14 residues. Per germline, CDR1 SQVTM and CDR2 ANQGSEA. CDR3 in DNA: TGCAGCGTTGTCGGGATGCGGATGAACACTGAAGCTTTCTTT. Translation gives CSVVGMRMNTEAFF. Variable domain in full (rest from reference TRBV29-1 and TRBJ1-1): SAVISQKPSRDICQRGTSLTIQCQVDSQVTMMFWYRQQPGQSLTLIATANQGSEATYESGFVIDKFPISRPNLTFSTLTVSNMSPEDSSIYLCSVVGMRMNTEAFFGQGTRLTVV.

This clonotype was counted at least ten times. This sequence joins TRBV6-1 and TRBJ2-7, with D possibly TRBD2 on 6 matching bases. Trimming cost V 0 bases and J 1 base, with 16 bases left between them. The germline CDR1 and CDR2 sequences are MNHNS and SASEGT. This CDR3 spans 17 amino acids. CDR3 sequence reads: CASSEAWAGTGSYEQYF. CDR3 DNA: TGTGCCAGCAGTGAAGCTTGGGCGGGGACTGGTTCCTACGAGCAGTACTTC.

Remarks on this clonotype: A much bigger clone sits one base away, suggesting this may be a read error. The conserved closing phenylalanine or tryptophan is absent in this CDR3, likely reflecting a read error. The V and J genes are TRBV5-1 and TRBJ1-1, with D possibly matching TRBD1 (5 bases). V was pared by 4 bases and J by 1 base, with 11 bases between. Germline CDR1 SGHRS, CDR2 YFSETQ. The CDR3 is made up of 14 amino acids. The CDR3 protein is CASSVDSWNTEAFC. CDR3 in DNA: TGCGCCAGCAGCGTAGACAGCTGGAACACTGAAGCTTTCTGT.

This clonotype was detected ten times or more. J is TRBJ2-7 and V is TRBV6-5; D remains ambiguous. V shed 4 bases and J shed 0 bases, with 7 bases lying between them. There are 13 residues in the CDR3. Germline V gene sequence: CDR1 MNHEY, CDR2 SVGAGI. The CDR3 coding sequence is TGTGCCAGCAGTTCTTCCCTCTCCTACGAGCAGTACTTC. Amino acid sequence: CASSSSLSYEQYF.

This clonotype was counted ten times or more. The rearrangement uses TRBV2 and TRBJ2-1; 9 nucleotides agree with TRBD2. J gave up 4 bases and V 1 base, and 2 bases lay outside the gene matches. This CDR3 region has 15 residues. The germline CDR1 and CDR2 sequences are SNHLY and FYNNEI. CDR3 loop: CASSEVAGAYNEQFF. The CDR3 DNA follows: TGTGCCAGCAGTGAAGTAGCGGGGGCTTACAATGAGCAGTTCTTC.

This clonotype was counted at least ten times. This chain connects TRBV20-1 to TRBJ2-1; D not resolved. Germline V gene lookup returns CDR1 DFQATT and CDR2 SNEGSKA (reference sequence). Trimming shortened V by 3 bases and J by 3 bases, and 12 bases separated the two germline ends. This CDR3 spans 14 amino acids. The DNA for the CDR3 is TGCAGTGCTAGTTTCGGAGCTTACTACAATGAGCAGTTCTTC. Translation gives CSASFGAYYNEQFF.

On this clonotype: A clone one base away is much larger, so this may be a read error. Because the CDR3 is missing its conserved closing phenylalanine or tryptophan, this is likely a read error. The chain carries TRBV2 and TRBJ1-1; TRBD1 aligns across 7 bases. CDR3 length: 14 residues. J was trimmed by 4 bases and V by 0 bases; bases with no gene match: 2. The germline V gene has CDR1 SNHLY and CDR2 FYNNEI. CDR3 sequence: CASSEARGSTEAFY. The CDR3, as DNA: TGTGCCAGCAGTGAAGCCAGGGGGAGCACTGAAGCTTTCTAT.

This clonotype was picked up a small number of times. This may stem from a read error, because a much larger clone lies one nucleotide away. This sequence joins TRBV20-1 and TRBJ2-5; TRBD1 matches at 9 bases. Per germline, CDR1 DFQATT and CDR2 SNEGSKA (reference sequence). J was trimmed by 6 bases and V by 6 bases; bases with no gene match: 14. The CDR3 has 15 residues. In DNA form, the CDR3 reads TGCAGTGCCGCTGGCGACAGGGGGAATCCAAAGACCCAGTACTTC. Translated: CSAAGDRGNPKTQYF.

This clonotype was seen a few times. With a much larger clone just one base away, this may be a read error. A read error is likely, as this CDR3 ends without the conserved phenylalanine or tryptophan. The rearrangement joins TRBV29-1 to TRBJ2-5; tentative D call: TRBD1 (5 bases). This CDR3 has 12 amino acids. V lost 8 bases to trimming and J lost 1 base, with 11 bases between them. The germline CDR1 and CDR2 sequences are SQVTM and ANQGSEA. The CDR3 is CSIRQTQETQYL. The CDR3 region has the DNA TGCAGCATACGACAGACCCAAGAGACCCAGTACCTC.

This clonotype was seen repeatedly, ten times or more. This sequence joins TRBV20-1 and TRBJ2-7; TRBD1 matches 7 bases. The ends lost 4 bases at V and 2 bases at J; junction bases unmatched: 5. The CDR3 runs to 13 residues. CDR1 and CDR2 from the germline V gene are DFQATT and SNEGSKA (reference sequence). The CDR3 bases are TGCAGTGCTACTGACAGGGTCCCCTACGAGCAGTACTTC. It specifies CSATDRVPYEQYF.

This clonotype was seen at least ten times. The chain is built from TRBV7-2 and TRBJ1-5; 8 bases align to TRBD1. Germline CDR1 reads SGHTA; CDR2 reads FQGNSA. Germline trimming cut 3 bases from V and 5 bases from J; bases unmatched to any gene: 3. The CDR3 loop spans 14 amino acids. CDR3 bases: TGTGCCAGCAGCTTGACAGGGGACTATCAGCCCCAGCATTTT. This gives the protein CASSLTGDYQPQHF.

On this clonotype: A much larger clone differs from this one at a single base, so this may be a read error. V and J are TRBV5-1 and TRBJ2-1; D gene ambiguous. The CDR3 runs 15 residues. V lost 0 bases to trimming and J lost 8 bases, with 15 bases between them. Germline lookup yields CDR1 SGHRS and CDR2 YFSETQ. The CDR3 sequence: CASSLVPERDDEQFF. The CDR3 nucleotides read TGCGCCAGCAGCTTGGTTCCGGAACGAGACGATGAGCAGTTCTTC.

This clonotype showed up many times. This chain joins TRBV28 and TRBJ1-1; the D gene is possibly TRBD1 (5 bases). Trimming took off 5 bases at V and 6 bases at J, with 13 bases between the two ends. There are 13 residues in the CDR3. CDR1 MDHEN and CDR2 SYDVKM come from the germline V gene. In DNA form, the CDR3 reads TGTGCCAGCAGTCGTCTGGCCAGGGCTGAAGCTTTCTTT. As protein: CASSRLARAEAFF.

In its sample, this clonotype was seen many times. V usage is TRBV20-1 and J usage is TRBJ2-3; unclear D gene. Germline lookup yields CDR1 DFQATT and CDR2 SNEGSKA (reference sequence). V gave up 6 bases and J gave up 4 bases, with 17 bases separating them. The CDR3 totals 14 residues. The DNA of the CDR3 is TGCAGTGCCCTTGGGATCAGTGGTGCAGATACGCAGTATTTT. Protein product: CSALGISGADTQYF.

There are many counts of this clonotype. The V gene is TRBV7-2, the J gene TRBJ2-1; 7 bases match TRBD1. The V gene's germline CDR1 is SGHTA and CDR2 FQGNSA. V gave up 7 bases and J gave up 6 bases; unmatched junction bases: 9. This CDR3 is built from 14 residues. This chain's CDR3 is CASKKTGAGNEQFF. As DNA, the CDR3 is TGTGCCAGCAAAAAAACAGGGGCCGGCAATGAGCAGTTCTTC.

Regarding this clonotype: A read error may explain this, as a much larger clone is one base away. The CDR3 carries no conserved terminal phenylalanine or tryptophan, so it likely arises from a read error. The V call is TRBV12-3 or TRBV12-4, the J call TRBJ2-1; TRBD2 aligns across 12 bases. CDR3 length equals 15 residues. Losses at the gene ends were 6 bases for V and 2 bases for J; bases not matched to a gene: 2. This chain's CDR3 is CASSRLAGAYNEQFL. CDR3 sequence (DNA): TGTGCCAGCAGCAGACTAGCGGGAGCCTACAATGAGCAGTTCCTC.

This clonotype was detected many times. The J gene is TRBJ2-1, the V gene TRBV5-3; the match to TRBD2 covers 10 bases. TRBV5-3 is classed as an ORF, of uncertain function. CDR3 length: 17 residues. J was trimmed by 1 base and V by 4 bases; bases with no gene match: 8. CDR3 coding DNA: TGTGCCAGAAGCCCCTCTAGCGGGGGCCGATCCTACAATGAGCAGTTCTTC. Translating gives CARSPSSGGRSYNEQFF.

This clonotype was seen a handful of times. A much more abundant neighbour one base away suggests this may be a read error. The V and J genes are TRBV6-6 and TRBJ1-1; maybe TRBD1 (5 bases). Germline V CDR1 and CDR2: MNHNY, SVGAGI (reference sequence). V was trimmed by 8 bases and J by 2 bases, leaving 15 bases between them. The CDR3 covers 14 residues. The CDR3 DNA sequence: TGTGCCAGCCTAGCAGGGAGGGGCAACACTGAAGCTTTCTTT. It specifies CASLAGRGNTEAFF.

In DNA form, the CDR3 reads TGTGCCACCAGCTCAGGACAGGGAACGGACGAGCAGTACTTC. Encoded protein: CATSSGQGTDEQYF. The chain recombines TRBV15 with TRBJ2-7; 8 bases line up with TRBD1. J gave up 5 bases and V 5 bases, and 8 bases lay outside the gene matches. Per germline, CDR1 LNHNV and CDR2 YYDKDF (reference sequence). This CDR3 comprises 14 residues.